What follows describes a single T cell receptor (beta chain). Its antigen is still unknown. Base qualities are missing; no much larger clone stands one base away. Genomic DNA was extracted from sorted cells for sequencing of the TCRbeta CDR3 region. TCRbeta CDR3 regions were sequenced using the immunoSEQ Assay. Imported from immuneACCESS, the table was reduced by TCRdb to in-frame sequences with V and J called. These copies leave out some clones; in studies compared against another copy, an unresolved V gene accounts for under half, and the cause of the remainder is not known. Across this sample there are approximately 30,000 clones, with 90% seen only once. The ten top clones hold more than 20% of the sample. This entry comes from a study of OX40 agonist ivuxolimab in advanced cancers. Notes on the research overall: Ivuxolimab, which targeted the costimulatory receptor OX40 (CD134), was an agonistic, fully human IgG2 monoclonal antibody. The paper describes the monotherapy dose-escalation part (N = 52 patients) of the phase I trial of ivuxolimab. Peripheral TCRbeta sequencing aimed to test whether ivuxolimab altered TCR sequence diversity and caused clonal T-cell expansion. Patients were allowed to have had prior anti-PD-1, anti-PD-L1 or anti-CTLA-4 therapy, and more than 30% of the dose-escalation patients had previously received checkpoint inhibitors. Intravenous ivuxolimab was administered to patients every 2 weeks at six dose levels: 0.01, 0.1, 0.3, 1.5, 3 and 10 mg/kg. Three dose-escalation patients achieved partial responses, one with hepatocellular carcinoma and two with cutaneous melanoma. In the dose-escalation cohort, more than 80% of patients were male, and the mean age was around 65 years with a range of roughly 23 to 79. Of the approximately 50 dose-escalation patients, hepatocellular carcinoma was present in about 19, melanoma in roughly 15, renal cell carcinoma in 9 and head and neck cancer in 9. General findings and caveats noted by the study authors: After ivuxolimab, CD8+ T cells had more expanded clones than CD4+ T cells on average. In the 0.1-3.0 mg/kg groups, partial responders had among the lowest normalized peripheral clonal expansion, particularly in CD8+ T cells. Which antigens the clonally expanded peripheral T cells were specific for was not determined. At doses from 0.1 to 3.0 mg/kg, clonal expansion was seen in both CD4+ and CD8+ blood T cells between baseline and week 6. Low levels of normalized T-cell clonal expansion were also seen in some nonresponding patients.

Patients with autoimmune disease history or receiving systemic immunosuppression were excluded from the trial. In every dose cohort, peripheral blood was drawn for TCR sequencing at baseline, cycle 4 day 1, and cycle 7 day 1. Samples were obtained from an open-label, multicenter, first-in-human phase I dose-escalation trial of ivuxolimab. Adults with locally advanced or metastatic melanoma, renal cell carcinoma, hepatocellular carcinoma or head and neck squamous cell carcinoma were enrolled in the trial. Before TCR sequencing, CD4+ T cells and CD8+ T cells from peripheral blood were sorted into separate populations. The sample in question was CD4+ or CD8+ T cells sorted from blood, obtained in a trial of the OX40 agonist ivuxolimab. This receptor was taken from an adult with an advanced solid tumor such as melanoma, head and neck, liver or kidney cancer.

The CDR3 region: CASSLGSHLGYGYTF. In nucleotides, the sequence is TGTGCCAGCAGCTTAGGCAGCCACCTCGGGTATGGCTACACCTTC. The rearrangement combines TRBV7-9 with TRBJ1-2; the D gene remains uncertain. Based on the germline V gene (reference sequence), the CDR1 and CDR2 sequences are SEHNR and FQNEAQ. The germline ends are 14 bases apart after V is trimmed by 1 base and J by 5 bases. The CDR3 covers 15 residues, taking in both the cysteine and the phenylalanine. CDR3 DNA only is kept here, 45 bases in frame from base 1.